This TCR beta chain was documented in a study of control samples from healthy donors and cancer patients. Clones were read by immunoSEQ multiplex PCR, and TCRdb kept only the in-frame ones, dropping some. In the table there are roughly 69,000 clones, more than 75% of which are singletons. This CDR3 region has 16 residues. The germline CDR1 and CDR2 sequences are SNHLY and FYNNEI. V was pared by 3 bases and J by 5 bases, with 10 bases of the junction left unmatched. This clone was seen more than once but under ten times. The source material was PBMCs. The sequence was obtained from a woman between 50 and 59 years old with head and neck cancer. The chain recombines TRBV2 with TRBJ2-3, with 8 bases aligning to TRBD2. The CDR3 is CASSDQGGGGRDTQYF. In nucleotides, the CDR3 is TGTGCCAGCAGTGATCAAGGTGGCGGGGGGCGAGATACGCAGTATTTT.